The 30 T cell receptor beta chains below were found in one sample sequenced in a study of shared clonotypes between healthy human individuals. Measured with immunoSEQ multiplex PCR; TCRdb has only the in-frame clones, and not every one. The data contain about 2,100,000 clones, 90% to 95% of them seen just once; the ten biggest clones take up more than 1.5%. Terminally differentiated effector memory CD45RA+ cells were excluded from the naive CD8 cells, which were CD45RO-negative and positively selected for CCR7. The sample was naive CD8+ T cells from PBMCs. The receptors stem from a man younger than 35 in good health. Some clones in this sample may be carry-over from other donors' samples.

This rearrangement joins TRBV5-6 to TRBJ2-7; weak D call: TRBD2 (6 bases). This CDR3 spans 16 amino acids. CDR1 is SGHDT, CDR2 YYEEEE, per germline. Trimming cost V 0 bases and J 2 bases, with 15 bases left between them. CDR3 sequence: CASSLGGVQVPYEQYF. The CDR3 DNA is TGTGCCAGCAGCTTGGGGGGGGTACAGGTACCCTACGAGCAGTACTTC.

A note on this clone: Other nucleotide sequences in the sample specify the same CDR3. The chain employs TRBV11-2 and TRBJ2-3; D is undetermined. Germline assignment: CDR1 SGHAT and CDR2 FQNNGV. Trimming pared 1 base from V and 4 bases from J, leaving 3 bases between. This CDR3 is 12 amino acids long. The CDR3 DNA reads as TGTGCCAGCAGCTTAGTTGCAGATACGCAGTATTTT. Its protein is CASSLVADTQYF.

The rearrangement joins TRBV13 to TRBJ2-7, with TRBD2 matching over 9 bases. Per germline, CDR1 PRHDT and CDR2 FYEKMQ (reference sequence). The CDR3 consists of 15 residues. The V gene end was trimmed by 5 bases and the J gene end by 5 bases; junction bases not matched to a gene: 10. CDR3 nucleotides: TGTGCCAGCAGCGTTAGCGGGAGCGGGATGGACGAGCAGTACTTC. Its protein is CASSVSGSGMDEQYF.

The chain joins TRBV7-2 to TRBJ2-7, with TRBD1 matching 7 bases. Per the germline V gene, CDR1 is SGHTA and CDR2 is FQGNSA. Trimming cost V 5 bases and J 0 bases; bases outside gene matches: 10. This CDR3 is 16 amino acids long. This CDR3 is CASSPRTGQSSYEQYF. In DNA form, the CDR3 reads TGTGCCAGCAGCCCCAGGACAGGTCAAAGCTCCTACGAGCAGTACTTC.

This chain connects TRBV4-2 to TRBJ2-1; TRBD2 matches 9 bases. This CDR3 has 15 amino acids. Germline values: CDR1 LGHNA, CDR2 YNFKEQ. V lost 2 bases and J lost 6; bases outside the gene matches: 5. CDR3 DNA sequence: TGTGCCAGCAGCCAATTAGCGGGAGCTGGCAATGAGCAGTTCTTC. Amino acid sequence: CASSQLAGAGNEQFF.

With respect to this clone: The same CDR3 can be traced to other DNA sequences in this sample. The chain recombines TRBV28 with TRBJ1-1, with TRBD1 matching 9 bases. In germline, CDR1 is MDHEN, CDR2 SYDVKM. V trimming: 4 bases; J trimming: 5 bases; junction bases outside the gene matches: 2. CDR3 size: 13 residues. The CDR3 nucleotides are TGTGCCAGCAGTTCGACAGGGGGTACTGAAGCTTTCTTT. This gives the protein CASSSTGGTEAFF. Complete variable domain (other parts from reference TRBV28 and TRBJ1-1): DVKVTQSSRYLVKRTGEKVFLECVQDMDHENMFWYRQDPGLGLRLIYFSYDVKMKEKGDIPEGYSVSREKKERFSLILESASTNQTSMYLCASSSTGGTEAFFGQGTRLTVV.

This clone was observed once. The sample contains more than one DNA sequence encoding this CDR3. In DNA form, the CDR3 reads TGTGCCAGCAGTCTCTACCCGAACACTGAAGCTTTCTTT. It translates to CASSLYPNTEAFF. V is TRBV27 and J is TRBJ1-1, with D hard to call. Germline CDR1 MNHEY, CDR2 SMNVEV (reference sequence). The ends were cut back, 5 bases at V and 1 base at J, with 8 bases in the middle. CDR3 length: 13 amino acids.

CDR3 sequence (DNA): TGTGCCAGCAGCGTAGGGGGCTGGGGCTACACCTTC. Protein sequence: CASSVGGWGYTF. The rearrangement links TRBV9 to TRBJ1-2; a possible D gene is TRBD1 (5 bases). Germline values: CDR1 SGDLS, CDR2 YYNGEE. Trimming removed 0 bases from V and 8 bases from J, with 8 bases in between. The CDR3 is 12 amino acids.

The gene calls are TRBV28 and TRBJ2-1, with D perhaps being TRBD1 or TRBD2 (6 bases each). This CDR3 is 22 amino acids long. Germline CDR1 is MDHEN and CDR2 is SYDVKM. With 3 bases removed from V and 0 bases from J, the gap between germline ends came to 30 bases. The CDR3 region is CASSFWATQGRGGPSSYNEQFF. Written as DNA, the CDR3 is TGTGCCAGCAGTTTTTGGGCGACTCAGGGGAGAGGAGGGCCGAGCTCCTACAATGAGCAGTTCTTC. The full variable domain, with the rest looked up from reference TRBV28 and TRBJ2-1, is DVKVTQSSRYLVKRTGEKVFLECVQDMDHENMFWYRQDPGLGLRLIYFSYDVKMKEKGDIPEGYSVSREKKERFSLILESASTNQTSMYLCASSFWATQGRGGPSSYNEQFFGPGTRLTVL.

This chain links TRBV5-4 with TRBJ2-1; D is uncertain. Germline V gives CDR1 SGHNT, CDR2 YYREEE (reference sequence). The CDR3 has 15 residues. Trimming stripped 4 bases from V and 8 bases from J, with 19 bases between. As DNA, the CDR3 is TGTGCCAGCAGCGAGGACCCCATCCCCGCCGATGAGCAGTTCTTC. It encodes CASSEDPIPADEQFF.

This rearrangement joins TRBV7-9 to TRBJ2-6; D is unclear. The CDR3 sequence is 12 residues long. Per germline, CDR1 SEHNR and CDR2 FQNEAQ (reference sequence). Trimming took 8 bases from V and 4 from J, leaving 6 bases between them. CDR3 loop: CASGLGANVLTF. In nucleotides, the CDR3 is TGTGCCAGCGGGCTCGGGGCCAACGTCCTGACTTTC.

In DNA, the CDR3 is TGTGCCAGCAGCCCAACAAGACAGGGCAGACAAGAGACCCAGTACTTC. The encoded protein is CASSPTRQGRQETQYF. The gene calls are TRBV28 and TRBJ2-5; TRBD1 aligns across 7 bases. The CDR3 is 16 residues long. Germline assignment: CDR1 MDHEN and CDR2 SYDVKM. Trimming took 6 bases from V and 2 from J; bases not matched to a gene: 12.

The CDR3, as DNA: TGTGCCAGCAGCCTGGGAGCTTCCTACGAGCAGTACTTC. Translation: CASSLGASYEQYF. J is TRBJ2-5 and V is TRBV5-6, with a tentative D call TRBD2 (5 bases). The assigned J gene may be wrong: the sequence end matches TRBJ2-7 better. Germline assignment: CDR1 SGHDT and CDR2 YYEEEE. The CDR3 covers 13 residues.

This clone appeared once. Written as DNA, the CDR3 is TGCAGCGCCAGAGTTGGGGCAGGCGCTTATGGCTACACCTTC. Translation gives CSARVGAGAYGYTF. This sequence joins TRBV29-1 and TRBJ1-2, with D possibly TRBD1 on 5 matching bases. V was shortened by 7 bases and J by 5 bases, with 20 bases between the two germline ends. This CDR3 comprises 14 residues. Germline V gene data show CDR1 as SQVTM and CDR2 as ANQGSEA. Variable domain in full (rest from reference TRBV29-1 and TRBJ1-2): SAVISQKPSRDICQRGTSLTIQCQVDSQVTMMFWYRQQPGQSLTLIATANQGSEATYESGFVIDKFPISRPNLTFSTLTVSNMSPEDSSIYLCSARVGAGAYGYTFGSGTRLTVV.

The chain carries TRBV29-1 and TRBJ2-1, with a tentative D call TRBD2 (5 bases). Per germline, CDR1 SQVTM and CDR2 ANQGSEA. This CDR3 is 13 amino acids long. Trimming pared 1 base from V and 6 bases from J, leaving 10 bases between. CDR3 in amino acids: CSVEGESVNEQFF. CDR3 sequence (DNA): TGCAGCGTTGAAGGGGAGTCGGTCAATGAGCAGTTCTTC.

The chain recombines TRBV7-9 with TRBJ1-6; D is undetermined. Germline-derived CDR1 and CDR2 are SEHNR and FQNEAQ (reference sequence). V gave up 2 bases and J gave up 5 bases, with 7 bases separating them. The CDR3 length is 14 residues. CDR3 region: CASSLYEHNSPLHF. CDR3 sequence (DNA): TGTGCCAGCAGCTTATATGAGCATAATTCACCCCTCCACTTT.

The V and J genes are TRBV13 and TRBJ2-1, with D perhaps assigned TRBD1 or TRBD2 (7 bases each). The germline V and J ends were trimmed by 5 bases and 7 bases, with 18 bases remaining between them. From germline, CDR1 is PRHDT and CDR2 FYEKMQ (reference sequence). The CDR3 contains 15 residues. CDR3 loop: CASSGRQGGMNEQFF. In DNA form, the CDR3 reads TGTGCCAGCAGCGGTCGACAGGGAGGGATGAATGAGCAGTTCTTC. Variable domain in full (rest from reference TRBV13 and TRBJ2-1): AAGVIQSPRHLIKEKRETATLKCYPIPRHDTVYWYQQGPGQDPQFLISFYEKMQSDKGSIPDRFSAQQFSDYHSELNMSSLELGDSALYFCASSGRQGGMNEQFFGPGTRLTVL.

The chain uses TRBV7-2 and TRBJ2-6; 8 nucleotides match TRBD1. Germline V gene sequence: CDR1 SGHTA, CDR2 FQGNSA. The ends lost 3 bases at V and 0 bases at J; junction bases unmatched: 7. The CDR3 consists of 18 residues. CDR3 in amino acids: CASSFVGQVLSGANVLTF. In DNA, the CDR3 is TGTGCCAGCAGCTTTGTGGGACAGGTCCTCTCTGGGGCCAACGTCCTGACTTTC.

V and J are TRBV6-5 and TRBJ1-2, with D unclear. This CDR3 is built from 13 residues. The V end lost 6 bases, the J end lost 5 bases, and 13 bases lay between the germline ends. Germline CDR1 MNHEY, CDR2 SVGAGI. CDR3 coding DNA: TGTGCCAGCAGCTTCTCCCGTTTTTATGGCTACACCTTC. It specifies CASSFSRFYGYTF.

CDR3 loop: CATLRAATGTNYGYTF. The DNA for the CDR3 is TGTGCCACCCTGCGGGCCGCTACAGGGACTAACTATGGCTACACCTTC. The rearrangement joins TRBV2 to TRBJ1-2, with D maybe TRBD1 (6 bases). The CDR3 has 16 residues. Germline V gene lookup returns CDR1 SNHLY and CDR2 FYNNEI. V was shortened by 10 bases and J by 0 bases, with 21 bases between the two germline ends.

The chain combines TRBV27 with TRBJ2-1; 7 bases align to TRBD2. Losses at the gene ends were 7 bases for V and 4 bases for J; bases not matched to a gene: 7. The germline V gene encodes CDR1 MNHEY and CDR2 SMNVEV (reference sequence). The CDR3 loop spans 14 amino acids. CDR3 nucleotides: TGTGCCAGCACTCCCCGGGGGGTTTACAATGAGCAGTTCTTC. It translates to CASTPRGVYNEQFF.

Comments on this clone: The same CDR3 can be traced to other DNA sequences in this sample. The chain recombines TRBV11-2 with TRBJ2-3; no firm D call. The CDR3 consists of 12 residues. V dropped 2 bases and J dropped 0 bases, with 0 bases sitting between them. Germline CDR1 reads SGHAT; CDR2 reads FQNNGV. CDR3 nucleotide sequence: TGTGCCAGCAGCTTAAGCACAGATACGCAGTATTTT. Translated: CASSLSTDTQYF.

The chain links TRBV11-2 to TRBJ2-3; D unresolved. V lost 4 bases to trimming and J lost 4 bases, with 12 bases between them. The CDR3 loop spans 14 amino acids. Per the germline V gene, CDR1 is SGHAT and CDR2 is FQNNGV. The CDR3 DNA follows: TGTGCCAGCAGCTGGCGGAGTTGGGCAGATACGCAGTATTTT. This codes for CASSWRSWADTQYF.

Worth noting for this clone: Other DNA sequences of this sample code for an identical CDR3. The rearrangement uses TRBV27 and TRBJ2-7; 8 bases match TRBD2. The CDR3 contains 14 residues. Losses at the gene ends were 0 bases for V and 4 bases for J; bases not matched to a gene: 2. CDR1 and CDR2 from the germline V gene are MNHEY and SMNVEV (reference sequence). The CDR3 reads CASSLSTSGYEQYF. The CDR3 DNA follows: TGTGCCAGCAGTTTATCTACTAGCGGTTACGAGCAGTACTTC.

The chain recombines TRBV6-6 with TRBJ1-5, with D perhaps matching TRBD1 (6 bases). Trimming shortened V by 10 bases and J by 0 bases, and 13 bases separated the two germline ends. Germline CDR1 is MNHNY and CDR2 is SVGAGI (reference sequence). The CDR3 has 14 amino acids. The CDR3 nucleotides are TGTGCCACCCGTACAGGGTTTAGCAATCAGCCCCAGCATTTT. This sequence encodes CATRTGFSNQPQHF.

This sequence joins TRBV29-1 and TRBJ2-7; TRBD1 matches 7 bases. This CDR3 has 15 residues. J gave up 2 bases and V 0 bases, and 7 bases lay outside the gene matches. Germline CDR1 SQVTM, CDR2 ANQGSEA. Written as DNA, the CDR3 is TGCAGCGTTGAAGATCCGGACAGGCCAACCTACGAGCAGTACTTC. Its translation: CSVEDPDRPTYEQYF.

The count of this clone is one. Different DNA sequences within this sample yield the same CDR3. The V and J genes are TRBV6-5 and TRBJ2-1; D is perhaps TRBD2 (5 bases). Germline values: CDR1 MNHEY, CDR2 SVGAGI. The CDR3 has 16 amino acids. Trimming shortened V by 0 bases and J by 2 bases, and 11 bases separated the two germline ends. The CDR3 DNA sequence: TGTGCCAGCAGTTACTCGATCGGGGAAACCTACAATGAGCAGTTCTTC. It specifies CASSYSIGETYNEQFF.

Note on this clone: Other DNA sequences from this sample encode an identical CDR3 as well. V gene TRBV9 combines with J gene TRBJ2-7; TRBD2 matches at 8 bases. The trim removed 0 bases at V and 3 bases at J, leaving 5 bases unmatched. Germline CDR1 SGDLS, CDR2 YYNGEE. The CDR3 totals 15 residues. The CDR3 reads CASSVGTSGLYEQYF. CDR3 DNA sequence: TGTGCCAGCAGCGTAGGTACTAGCGGACTCTACGAGCAGTACTTC.

The chain carries TRBV15 and TRBJ1-1; D ambiguous. CDR1 and CDR2 (germline): LNHNV, YYDKDF (reference sequence). This CDR3 contains 12 residues. Trimming shortened V by 8 bases and J by 1 base, and 8 bases separated the two germline ends. The CDR3 DNA is TGTGCCACCCGTACTCAGAACACTGAAGCTTTCTTT. Encoded protein: CATRTQNTEAFF. The full variable domain, rest sourced from reference TRBV15 and TRBJ1-1, is DAMVIQNPRYQVTQFGKPVTLSCSQTLNHNVMYWYQQKSSQAPKLLFHYYDKDFNNEADTPDNFQSRRPNTSFCFLDIRSPGLGDTAMYLCATRTQNTEAFFGQGTRLTVV.

The chain is built from TRBV11-2 and TRBJ2-7; 10 bases match TRBD2. Germline V lookup: CDR1 SGHAT, CDR2 FQNNGV. Germline trimming cut 0 bases from V and 3 bases from J; bases unmatched to any gene: 17. The CDR3 consists of 20 residues. CDR3 bases: TGTGCCAGCAGCTTAGAGGGGGTTAGCGGGAGGATAAGAGGAATCTACGAGCAGTACTTC. Translating it yields CASSLEGVSGRIRGIYEQYF.